This TCR beta chain appears in the sequencing data of a study of blood T cell repertoires in COVID-19. Study background: Collection of acute and convalescent COVID-19 samples took place in the United States, Italy and Spain.

The junction had 14 bases not matched to a gene; V was cut back by 8 bases and J by 2 bases. The CDR3 extends over 18 amino acids. Germline assignment: CDR1 MNHEY and CDR2 SMNVEV (reference sequence). The authors' processing: Reference gene primer amplification in the assay estimated nucleated cell counts. Here immunoSEQ multiplex PCR was the method, and the copy in TCRdb shows in-frame clones only, minus some. D and trimming come from the DNA, and the V and J calls and clone size come from that table. Of 200,000 or so clones in the sample, about 85% were seen once. The genes are TRBV27 and TRBJ2-2; TRBD1 matches 10 bases. The sequenced sample was peripheral blood. The source of this sequence is a man between 65 and 79 years old with active or convalescent COVID-19. DNA for the CDR3: TGTGCCAGCCCCTTCCGGGACAGGGGTCGGGGAAACACCGGGGAGCTGTTTTTT. Encoded protein: CASPFRDRGRGNTGELFF.